This T cell receptor (beta chain) was sequenced in a study of glioma-infiltrating T cells after dendritic cell vaccination. Points from the study as a whole: Estimated pretreatment TIL content predicted outcome after dendritic cell vaccination.

Sequencing used immunoSEQ multiplex PCR; TCRdb keeps in-frame clones, though not all of them. The sample carries some 90,000 clones, over 75% recorded once. A single count supports this clone. Its antigen is still unknown. The time point was: after dendritic cell vaccination, including at tumor progression/relapse. Fresh-frozen tumor tissue and more than two years of survival data were available for all. Before vaccination, two weeks after the third vaccination, and at progression, PBMC were collected. The CDR3 runs to 17 residues. J gave up 5 bases and V 5 bases, and 7 bases lay outside the gene matches. Germline CDR1 is SGHAT and CDR2 is FQNNGV.

The chain uses TRBV11-2 and TRBJ2-1; 15 bases are shared with TRBD2. The receptor was derived from a human donor with glioblastoma. Source: blood, taken after dendritic cell vaccination. The CDR3 reads CASSPIGLAGGHNEQFF. The DNA of the CDR3 is TGTGCCAGCAGCCCTATCGGACTAGCGGGAGGGCACAATGAGCAGTTCTTC.